This T cell receptor beta chain was found in a study of early T cells in non-severe SARS-CoV-2 infection. Overall study results and limits: Matching against VDJdb likely underestimated virus-specific expansions, favoring anti-spike CD8.

CDR1 is SGHTA and CDR2 is FQGNSA in the germline V gene. The V and J ends lost 5 bases and 5 bases, in that order; junction bases with no gene match: 3. CDR3 length equals 13 residues. Unique molecular identifiers were attached to individual cDNA molecules. TCRdb re-derived calls from the 5' RACE reads in MiXCR, one entry per CDR3 protein. The data show about 98,000 distinct CDR3 sequences, approximately 15% seen once. This clonotype was seen ten or more times. Its antigen is not identified. The TCR originated in an adult who was a healthcare worker with PCR-confirmed SARS-CoV-2 infection or an uninfected control (not recorded which). The source material was whole blood. The chain uses TRBV7-2 and TRBJ2-5; 9 positions agree with TRBD1. CDR3 residues: CASSGDRGETQYF. DNA of the CDR3: TGTGCCAGCAGCGGAGACAGGGGGGAGACCCAGTACTTC.